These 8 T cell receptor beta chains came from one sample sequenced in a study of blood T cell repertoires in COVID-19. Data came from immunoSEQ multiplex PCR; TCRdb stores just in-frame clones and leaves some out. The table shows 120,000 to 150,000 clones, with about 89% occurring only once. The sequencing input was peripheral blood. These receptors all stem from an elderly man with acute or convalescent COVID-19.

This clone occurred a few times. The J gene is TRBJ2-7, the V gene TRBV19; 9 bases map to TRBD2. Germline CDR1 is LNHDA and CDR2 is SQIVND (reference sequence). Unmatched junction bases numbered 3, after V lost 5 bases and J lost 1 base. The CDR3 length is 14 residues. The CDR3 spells CASSPLAGSYEQYF. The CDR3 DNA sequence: TGTGCCAGTAGTCCCCTAGCGGGGTCCTACGAGCAGTACTTC.

CDR3 DNA sequence: TGCGCCAGCAGCCCAGAGGGCGAAAGGACAGATACGCAGTATTTT. Translating gives CASSPEGERTDTQYF. The V and J genes are TRBV5-1 and TRBJ2-3; maybe TRBD2 (5 bases). V lost 4 bases and J 3 bases, leaving 15 bases between the germline ends. Germline lookup yields CDR1 SGHRS and CDR2 YFSETQ. This CDR3 has 15 residues.

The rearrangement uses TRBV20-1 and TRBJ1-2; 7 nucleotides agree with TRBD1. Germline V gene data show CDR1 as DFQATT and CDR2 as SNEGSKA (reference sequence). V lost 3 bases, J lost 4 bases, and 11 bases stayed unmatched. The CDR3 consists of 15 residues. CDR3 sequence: CSASRTGEKPYGYTF. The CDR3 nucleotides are TGCAGTGCTAGTAGAACAGGGGAAAAGCCCTATGGCTACACCTTC.

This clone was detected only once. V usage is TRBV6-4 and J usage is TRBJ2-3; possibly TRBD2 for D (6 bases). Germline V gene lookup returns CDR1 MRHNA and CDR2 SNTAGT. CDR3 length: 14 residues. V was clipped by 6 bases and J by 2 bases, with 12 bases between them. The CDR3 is CASSPQDYTDTQYF. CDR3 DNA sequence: TGTGCCAGCAGCCCCCAGGACTACACAGATACGCAGTATTTT.

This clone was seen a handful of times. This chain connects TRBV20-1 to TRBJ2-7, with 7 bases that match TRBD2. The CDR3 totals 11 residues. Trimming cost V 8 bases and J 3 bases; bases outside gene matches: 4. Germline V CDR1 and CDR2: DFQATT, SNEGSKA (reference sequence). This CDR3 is CSTGGGYEQYF. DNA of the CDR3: TGCAGTACGGGGGGAGGCTACGAGCAGTACTTC.

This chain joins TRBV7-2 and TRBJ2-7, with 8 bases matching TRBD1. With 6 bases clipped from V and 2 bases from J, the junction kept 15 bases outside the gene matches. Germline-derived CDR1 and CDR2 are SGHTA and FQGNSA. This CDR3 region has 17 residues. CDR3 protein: CASRGGQVGGAAYEQYF. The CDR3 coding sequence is TGTGCCAGCAGAGGGGGACAGGTGGGTGGTGCTGCCTACGAGCAGTACTTC.

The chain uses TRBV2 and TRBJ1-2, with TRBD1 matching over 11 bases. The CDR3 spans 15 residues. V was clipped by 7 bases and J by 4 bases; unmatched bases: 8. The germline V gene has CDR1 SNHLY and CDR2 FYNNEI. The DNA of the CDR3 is TGTGCCAGCAACCCAGGACAGGGGGCTATCTATGGCTACACCTTC. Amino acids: CASNPGQGAIYGYTF.

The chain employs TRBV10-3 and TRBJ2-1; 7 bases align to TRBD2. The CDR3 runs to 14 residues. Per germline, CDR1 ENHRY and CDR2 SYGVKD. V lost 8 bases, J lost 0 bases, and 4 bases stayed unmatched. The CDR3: CAIGGDSSYNEQFF. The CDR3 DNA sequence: TGTGCCATCGGGGGGGATAGCTCCTACAATGAGCAGTTCTTC.